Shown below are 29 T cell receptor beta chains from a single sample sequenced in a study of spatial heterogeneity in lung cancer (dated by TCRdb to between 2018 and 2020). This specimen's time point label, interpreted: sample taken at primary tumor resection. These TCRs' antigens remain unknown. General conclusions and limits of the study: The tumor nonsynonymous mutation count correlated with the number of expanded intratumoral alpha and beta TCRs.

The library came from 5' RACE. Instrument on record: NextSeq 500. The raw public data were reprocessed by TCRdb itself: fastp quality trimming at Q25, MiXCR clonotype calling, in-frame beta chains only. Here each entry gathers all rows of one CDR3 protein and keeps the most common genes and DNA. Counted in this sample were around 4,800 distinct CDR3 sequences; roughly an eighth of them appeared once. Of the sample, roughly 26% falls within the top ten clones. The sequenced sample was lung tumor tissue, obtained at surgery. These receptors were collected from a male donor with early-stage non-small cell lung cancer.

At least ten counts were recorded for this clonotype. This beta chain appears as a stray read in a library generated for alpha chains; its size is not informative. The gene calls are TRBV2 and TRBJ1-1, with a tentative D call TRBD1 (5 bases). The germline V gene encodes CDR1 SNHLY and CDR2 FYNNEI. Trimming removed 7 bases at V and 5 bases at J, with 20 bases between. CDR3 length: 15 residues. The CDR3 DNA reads TGTGCCAGCAAAAGGGCGTCCAGGGAGCGTACTGAAGCTTTCTTT. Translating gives CASKRASRERTEAFF.

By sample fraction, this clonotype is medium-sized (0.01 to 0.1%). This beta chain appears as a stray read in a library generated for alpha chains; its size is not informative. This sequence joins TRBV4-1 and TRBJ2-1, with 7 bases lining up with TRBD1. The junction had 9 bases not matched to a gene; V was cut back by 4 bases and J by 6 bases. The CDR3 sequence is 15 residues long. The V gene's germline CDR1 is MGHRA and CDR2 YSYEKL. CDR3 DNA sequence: TGCGCCAGCAGCCTAAGACAGGGCTCGAGCAATGAGCAGTTCTTC. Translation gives CASSLRQGSSNEQFF.

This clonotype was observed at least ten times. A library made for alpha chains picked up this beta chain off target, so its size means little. CDR3 in amino acids: CSVVPSGRLTLQYF. The CDR3 DNA reads as TGCAGCGTTGTTCCTAGCGGGAGGCTGACACTGCAGTATTTT. This sequence joins TRBV29-1 and TRBJ2-3; 11 bases are shared with TRBD2. Per the germline V gene, CDR1 is SQVTM and CDR2 is ANQGSEA. V shed 4 bases and J 11 bases; nucleotides not matched to a gene: 11. This CDR3 region has 14 residues.

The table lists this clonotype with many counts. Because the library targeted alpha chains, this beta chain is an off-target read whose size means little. CDR3 DNA sequence: TGTGCCAGCAGCTTAGTGAGCGGGAGGGTTTACGAGCAGTACTTC. Translated, it gives CASSLVSGRVYEQYF. V is TRBV7-9 and J is TRBJ2-7, with 10 bases matching TRBD2. CDR1 is SEHNR and CDR2 is FQNEAQ in the germline V gene (reference sequence). This CDR3 has 15 residues. V trimming: 1 base; J trimming: 4 bases; junction bases outside the gene matches: 4.

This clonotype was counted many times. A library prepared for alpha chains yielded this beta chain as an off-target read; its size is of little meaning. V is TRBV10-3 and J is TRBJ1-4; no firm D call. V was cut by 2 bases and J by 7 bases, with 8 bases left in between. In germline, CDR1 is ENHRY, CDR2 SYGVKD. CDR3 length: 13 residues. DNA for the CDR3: TGTGCCATCAGTGAGGCGCCTAGTGAAAAACTGTTTTTT. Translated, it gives CAISEAPSEKLFF.

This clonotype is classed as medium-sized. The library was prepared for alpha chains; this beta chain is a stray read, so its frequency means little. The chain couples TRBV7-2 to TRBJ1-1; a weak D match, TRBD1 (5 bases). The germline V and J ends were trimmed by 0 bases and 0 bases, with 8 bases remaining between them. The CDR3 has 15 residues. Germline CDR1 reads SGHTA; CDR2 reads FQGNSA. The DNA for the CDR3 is TGTGCCAGCAGCTTAGCGGGGGTAATGAACACTGAAGCTTTCTTT. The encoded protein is CASSLAGVMNTEAFF.

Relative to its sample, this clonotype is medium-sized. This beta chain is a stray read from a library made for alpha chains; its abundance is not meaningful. CDR3: CASSLIGPHLFF. As DNA, the CDR3 is TGTGCCAGCAGCCTTATCGGACCTCACCTCTTCTTC. This chain connects TRBV7-9 to TRBJ2-1; D is unresolved. The CDR3 runs to 12 residues. From germline, CDR1 is SEHNR and CDR2 FQNEAQ (reference sequence). V was trimmed by 5 bases and J by 16 bases, leaving 18 bases between them.

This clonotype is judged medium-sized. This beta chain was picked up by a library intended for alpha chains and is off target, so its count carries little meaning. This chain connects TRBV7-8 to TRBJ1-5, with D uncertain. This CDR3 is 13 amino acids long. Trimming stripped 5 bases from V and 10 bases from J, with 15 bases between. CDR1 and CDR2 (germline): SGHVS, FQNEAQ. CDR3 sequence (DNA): TGTGCCAGCAGCCCAGACCGGGATCTTCCCCAGCATTTT. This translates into CASSPDRDLPQHF.

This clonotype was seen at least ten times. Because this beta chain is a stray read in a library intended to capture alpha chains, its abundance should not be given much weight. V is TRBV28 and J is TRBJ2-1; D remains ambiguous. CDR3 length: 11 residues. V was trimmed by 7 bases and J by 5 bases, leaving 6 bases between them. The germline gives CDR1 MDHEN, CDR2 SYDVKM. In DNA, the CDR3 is TGTGCCAGCAAAACAAACAATGAGCAGTTCTTC. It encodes CASKTNNEQFF. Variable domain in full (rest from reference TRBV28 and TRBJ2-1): DVKVTQSSRYLVKRTGEKVFLECVQDMDHENMFWYRQDPGLGLRLIYFSYDVKMKEKGDIPEGYSVSREKKERFSLILESASTNQTSMYLCASKTNNEQFFGPGTRLTVL.

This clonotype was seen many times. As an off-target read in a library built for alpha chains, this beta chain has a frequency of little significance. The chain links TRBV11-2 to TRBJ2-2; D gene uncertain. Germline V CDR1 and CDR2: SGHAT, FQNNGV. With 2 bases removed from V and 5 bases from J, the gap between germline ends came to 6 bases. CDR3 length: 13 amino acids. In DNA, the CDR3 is TGTGCCAGCAGCTTACTGGGGACCGGGGAGCTGTTTTTT. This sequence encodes CASSLLGTGELFF.

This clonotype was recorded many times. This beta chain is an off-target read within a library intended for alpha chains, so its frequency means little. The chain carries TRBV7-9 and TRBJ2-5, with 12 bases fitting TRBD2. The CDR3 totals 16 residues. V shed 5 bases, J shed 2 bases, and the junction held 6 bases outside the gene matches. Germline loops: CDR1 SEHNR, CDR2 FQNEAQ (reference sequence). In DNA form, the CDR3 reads TGTGCCAGCAGCCTCGGACTAGCGGGGTTTCAAGAGACCCAGTACTTC. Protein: CASSLGLAGFQETQYF.

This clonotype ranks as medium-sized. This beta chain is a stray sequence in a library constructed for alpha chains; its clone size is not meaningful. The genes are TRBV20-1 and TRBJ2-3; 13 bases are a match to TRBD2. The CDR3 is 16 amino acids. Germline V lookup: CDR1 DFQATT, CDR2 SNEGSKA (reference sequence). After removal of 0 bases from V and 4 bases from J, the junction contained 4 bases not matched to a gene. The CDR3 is CSARDPGLAGADTQYF. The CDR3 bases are TGCAGTGCTAGAGACCCCGGACTAGCGGGAGCAGATACGCAGTATTTT.

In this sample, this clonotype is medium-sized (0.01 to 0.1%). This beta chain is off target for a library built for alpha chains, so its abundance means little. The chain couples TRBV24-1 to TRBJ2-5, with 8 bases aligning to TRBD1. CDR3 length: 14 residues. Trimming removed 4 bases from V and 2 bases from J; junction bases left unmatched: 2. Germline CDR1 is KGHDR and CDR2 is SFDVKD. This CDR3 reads CATSEQGVQETQYF. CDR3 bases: TGTGCCACCAGTGAACAGGGGGTTCAAGAGACCCAGTACTTC.

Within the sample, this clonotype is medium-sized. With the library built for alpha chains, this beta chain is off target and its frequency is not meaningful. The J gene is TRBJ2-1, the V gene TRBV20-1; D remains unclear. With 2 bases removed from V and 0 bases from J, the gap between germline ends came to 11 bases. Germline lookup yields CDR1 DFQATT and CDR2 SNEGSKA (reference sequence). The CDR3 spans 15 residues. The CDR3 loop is CSARHVGISYNEQFF. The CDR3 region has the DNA TGCAGTGCTAGACACGTGGGAATCTCCTACAATGAGCAGTTCTTC.

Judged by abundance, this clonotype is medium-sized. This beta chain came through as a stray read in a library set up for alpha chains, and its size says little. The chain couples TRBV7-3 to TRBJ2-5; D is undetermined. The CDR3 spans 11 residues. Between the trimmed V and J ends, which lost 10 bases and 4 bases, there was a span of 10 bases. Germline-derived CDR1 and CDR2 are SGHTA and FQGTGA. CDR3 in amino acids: CATLGPETQYF. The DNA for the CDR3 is TGTGCCACCTTAGGTCCAGAGACCCAGTACTTC. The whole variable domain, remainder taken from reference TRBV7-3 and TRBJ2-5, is GAGVSQTPSNKVTEKGKYVELRCDPISGHTALYWYRQSLGQGPEFLIYFQGTGAADDSGLPNDRFFAVRPEGSVSTLKIQRTERGDSAVYLCATLGPETQYFGPGTRLLVL.

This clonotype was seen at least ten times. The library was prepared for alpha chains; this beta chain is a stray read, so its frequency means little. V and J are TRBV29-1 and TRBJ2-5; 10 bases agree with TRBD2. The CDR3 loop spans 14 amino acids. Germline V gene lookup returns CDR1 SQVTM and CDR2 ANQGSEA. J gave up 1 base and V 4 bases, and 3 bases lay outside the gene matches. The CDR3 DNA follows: TGCAGCGTTGGACTAGCGGGTTCCCAAGAGACCCAGTACTTC. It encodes CSVGLAGSQETQYF.

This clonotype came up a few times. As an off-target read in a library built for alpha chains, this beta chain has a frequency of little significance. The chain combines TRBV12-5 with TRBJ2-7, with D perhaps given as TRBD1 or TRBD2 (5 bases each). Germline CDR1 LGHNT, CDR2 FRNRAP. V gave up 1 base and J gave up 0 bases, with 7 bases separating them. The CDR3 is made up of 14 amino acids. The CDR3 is CASGLGGSSYEQYF. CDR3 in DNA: TGTGCTAGTGGTTTGGGGGGGAGCTCCTACGAGCAGTACTTC.

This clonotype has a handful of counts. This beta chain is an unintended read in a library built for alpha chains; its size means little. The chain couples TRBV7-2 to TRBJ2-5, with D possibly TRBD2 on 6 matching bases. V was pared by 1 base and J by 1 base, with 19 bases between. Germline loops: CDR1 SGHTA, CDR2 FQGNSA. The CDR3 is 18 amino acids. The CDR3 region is CASSLGTFGASAQETQYF. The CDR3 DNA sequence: TGTGCCAGCAGCTTAGGAACCTTTGGGGCTAGCGCCCAAGAGACCCAGTACTTC.

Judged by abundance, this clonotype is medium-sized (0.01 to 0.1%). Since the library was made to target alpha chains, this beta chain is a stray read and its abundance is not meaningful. In DNA form, the CDR3 reads TGCAGCGTTTTCTCGGGTTTGGGGACCCAAAGATACGAGCAGTACTTC. Protein sequence: CSVFSGLGTQRYEQYF. V usage is TRBV29-1 and J usage is TRBJ2-7, with D possibly being TRBD1 or TRBD2 (5 bases each). Germline V lookup: CDR1 SQVTM, CDR2 ANQGSEA. The germline V and J ends were trimmed by 5 bases and 4 bases, with 24 bases remaining between them. The CDR3 runs to 16 residues.

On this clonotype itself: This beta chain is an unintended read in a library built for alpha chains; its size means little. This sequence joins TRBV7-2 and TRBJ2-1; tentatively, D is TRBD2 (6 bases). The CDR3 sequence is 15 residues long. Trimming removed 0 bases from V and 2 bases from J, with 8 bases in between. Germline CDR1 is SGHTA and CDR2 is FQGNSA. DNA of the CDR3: TGTGCCAGCAGCTTAGCGGCGGGGCCCTACAATGAGCAGTTCTTC. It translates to CASSLAAGPYNEQFF. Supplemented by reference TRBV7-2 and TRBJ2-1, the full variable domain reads GAGVSQSPSNKVTEKGKDVELRCDPISGHTALYWYRQSLGQGLEFLIYFQGNSAPDKSGLPSDRFSAERTGGSVSTLTIQRTQQEDSAVYLCASSLAAGPYNEQFFGPGTRLTVL.

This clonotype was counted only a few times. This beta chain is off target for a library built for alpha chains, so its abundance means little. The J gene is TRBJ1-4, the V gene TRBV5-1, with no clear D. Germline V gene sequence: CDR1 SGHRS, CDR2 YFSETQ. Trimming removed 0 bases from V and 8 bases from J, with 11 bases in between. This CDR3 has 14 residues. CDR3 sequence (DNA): TGCGCCAGCAGCTTGGAACAGTTCGACGAAAAACTGTTTTTT. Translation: CASSLEQFDEKLFF. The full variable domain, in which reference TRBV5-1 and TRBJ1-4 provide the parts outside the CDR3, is KAGVTQTPRYLIKTRGQQVTLSCSPISGHRSVSWYQQTPGQGLQFLFEYFSETQRNKGNFPGRFSGRQFSNSRSEMNVSTLELGDSALYLCASSLEQFDEKLFFGSGTQLSVL.

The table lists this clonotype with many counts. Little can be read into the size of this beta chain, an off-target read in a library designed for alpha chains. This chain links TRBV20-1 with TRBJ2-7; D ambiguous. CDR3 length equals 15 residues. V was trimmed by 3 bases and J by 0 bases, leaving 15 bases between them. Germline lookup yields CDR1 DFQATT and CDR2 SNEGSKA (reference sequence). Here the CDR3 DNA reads TGCAGTGCTAGGGACGGAGCGTTAAGCTCCTACGAGCAGTACTTC. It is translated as CSARDGALSSYEQYF.

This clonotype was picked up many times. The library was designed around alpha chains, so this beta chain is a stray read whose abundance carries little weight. The CDR3 here is CATSRDRLLDTQYF. The CDR3 coding sequence is TGTGCCACCAGCAGAGATCGCCTGTTGGATACGCAGTATTTT. The V and J genes are TRBV15 and TRBJ2-3; the D is unclear. The V end lost 0 bases, the J end lost 6 bases, and 10 bases lay between the germline ends. The CDR3 covers 14 residues. The germline CDR1 and CDR2 sequences are LNHNV and YYDKDF (reference sequence).

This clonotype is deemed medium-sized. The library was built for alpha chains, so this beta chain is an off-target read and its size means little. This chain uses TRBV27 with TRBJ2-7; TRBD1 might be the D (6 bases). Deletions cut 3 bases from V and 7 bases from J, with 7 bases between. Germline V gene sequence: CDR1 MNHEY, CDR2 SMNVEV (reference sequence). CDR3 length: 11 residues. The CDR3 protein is CASSFGTEQYF. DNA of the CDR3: TGTGCCAGCAGTTTCGGGACAGAGCAGTACTTC.

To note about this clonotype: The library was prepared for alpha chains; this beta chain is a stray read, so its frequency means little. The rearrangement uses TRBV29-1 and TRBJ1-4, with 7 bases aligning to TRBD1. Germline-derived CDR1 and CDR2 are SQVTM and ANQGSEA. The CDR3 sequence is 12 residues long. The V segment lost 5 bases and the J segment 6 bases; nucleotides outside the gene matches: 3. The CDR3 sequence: CSVITGDEKLFF. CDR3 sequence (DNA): TGCAGCGTTATCACAGGGGATGAAAAACTGTTTTTT.

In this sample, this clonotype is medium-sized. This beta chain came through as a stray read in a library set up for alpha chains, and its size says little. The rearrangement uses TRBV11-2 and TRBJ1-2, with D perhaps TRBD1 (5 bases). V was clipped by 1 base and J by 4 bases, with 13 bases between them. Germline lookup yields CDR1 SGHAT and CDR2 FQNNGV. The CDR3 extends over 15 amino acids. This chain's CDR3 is CASSLGGAQFYGYTF. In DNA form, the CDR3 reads TGTGCCAGCAGCTTAGGTGGGGCACAGTTCTATGGCTACACCTTC.

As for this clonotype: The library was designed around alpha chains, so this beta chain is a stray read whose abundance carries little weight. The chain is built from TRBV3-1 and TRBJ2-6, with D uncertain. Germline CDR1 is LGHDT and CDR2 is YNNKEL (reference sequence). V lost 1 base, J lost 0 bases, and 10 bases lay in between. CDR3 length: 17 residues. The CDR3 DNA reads TGTGCCAGCAGCCAAGGGATCTCCTCCTCTGGGGCCAACGTCCTGACTTTC. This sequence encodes CASSQGISSSGANVLTF.

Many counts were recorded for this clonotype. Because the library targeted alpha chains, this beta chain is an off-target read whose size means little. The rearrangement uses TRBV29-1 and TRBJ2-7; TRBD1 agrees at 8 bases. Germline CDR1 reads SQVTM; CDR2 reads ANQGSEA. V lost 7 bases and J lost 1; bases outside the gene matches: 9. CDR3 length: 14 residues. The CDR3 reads CSAKGDRGSYEQYF. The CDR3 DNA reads TGCAGCGCCAAAGGCGACAGGGGATCCTACGAGCAGTACTTC.

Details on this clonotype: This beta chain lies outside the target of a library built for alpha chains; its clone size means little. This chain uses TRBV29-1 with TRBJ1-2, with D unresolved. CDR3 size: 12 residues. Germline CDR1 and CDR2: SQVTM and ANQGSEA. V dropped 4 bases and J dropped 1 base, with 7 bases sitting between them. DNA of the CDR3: TGCAGCGTTGGAGGCCTTAACTATGGCTACACCTTC. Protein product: CSVGGLNYGYTF.